This TCR beta chain derives from a study of T cells in Graves' hyperthyroidism and ophthalmopathy. This clonotype was detected ten times or more. Amplification of TCR beta CDR3 regions used RNA as the template. HTBI primers were the set used in a first-round RT-PCR of the TCR CDR3. TCRdb re-derived calls from the multiplex PCR reads in MiXCR, one entry per CDR3 protein. The table shows about 400,000 distinct CDR3 sequences, with about 15% occurring only once. The CDR3 consists of 18 residues. With 2 bases removed from V and 1 base from J, the gap between germline ends came to 21 bases. The germline gives CDR1 SGHAT, CDR2 FQNNGV.

The genes are TRBV11-2 and TRBJ2-7; possible D gene TRBD1, 6 bases. Material for sequencing was blood. This sequence originates from a woman under 40 with Graves' ophthalmopathy. CDR3 sequence (DNA): TGTGCCAGCAGCTTATTACCGGGACAAAGGGCCCATTCCTACGAGCAGTACTTC. It codes for CASSLLPGQRAHSYEQYF.